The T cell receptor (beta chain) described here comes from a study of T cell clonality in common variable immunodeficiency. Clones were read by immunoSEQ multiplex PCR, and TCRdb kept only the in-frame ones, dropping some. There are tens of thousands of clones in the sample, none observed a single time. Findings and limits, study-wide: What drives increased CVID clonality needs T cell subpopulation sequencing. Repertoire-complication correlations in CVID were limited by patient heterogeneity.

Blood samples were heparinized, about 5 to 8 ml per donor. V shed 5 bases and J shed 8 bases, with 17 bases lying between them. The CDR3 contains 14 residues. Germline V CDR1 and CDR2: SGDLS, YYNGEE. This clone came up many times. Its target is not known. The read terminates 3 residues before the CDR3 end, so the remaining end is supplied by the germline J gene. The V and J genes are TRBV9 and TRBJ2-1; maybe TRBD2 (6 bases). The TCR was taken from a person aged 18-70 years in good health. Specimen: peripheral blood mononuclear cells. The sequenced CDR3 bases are TGTGCCAGCAGTAGGGACGGAGCTAGCGATGAG. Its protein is CASSRDGASDE. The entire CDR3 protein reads CASSRDGASDEQFF.